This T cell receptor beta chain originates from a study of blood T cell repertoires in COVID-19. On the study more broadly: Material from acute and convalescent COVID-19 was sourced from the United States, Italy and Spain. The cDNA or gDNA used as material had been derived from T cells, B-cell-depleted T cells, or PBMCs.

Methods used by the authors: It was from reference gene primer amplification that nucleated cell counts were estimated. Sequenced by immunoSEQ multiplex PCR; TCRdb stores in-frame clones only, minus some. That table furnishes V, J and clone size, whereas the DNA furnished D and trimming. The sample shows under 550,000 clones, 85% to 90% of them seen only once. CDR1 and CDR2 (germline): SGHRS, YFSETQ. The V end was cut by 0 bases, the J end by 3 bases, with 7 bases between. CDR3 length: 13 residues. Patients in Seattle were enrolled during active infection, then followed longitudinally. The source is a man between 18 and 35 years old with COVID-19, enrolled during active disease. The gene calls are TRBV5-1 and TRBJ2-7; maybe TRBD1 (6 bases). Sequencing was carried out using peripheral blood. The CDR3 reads CASSLGTDYEQYF. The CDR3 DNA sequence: TGCGCCAGCAGCTTGGGGACAGACTACGAGCAGTACTTC.